This TCR beta chain is drawn from a study of beta chain features in type 1 diabetes. The wider study: Across all samples, 100 million to 130 million sorted cells were examined.

Every sorted population was more than 95% pure. Sequencing targeted expressed TCRB transcripts, as all isolated RNA had been reverse transcribed. Only in-frame clones appear in the TCRdb table, and some are missing; sequencing was by immunoSEQ multiplex PCR. The sample contains hundreds of thousands of clones, about a sixth of which appear only once. Findings of the study overall: There were fewer insertions and more deletions at the VDJ junctions of type 1 diabetes patients. Sequencing used cDNA, and cells with high TCR expression could therefore be over-represented.

There are a few counts of this clone. What it binds is not known. V was clipped by 2 bases and J by 2 bases, with 6 bases between them. The CDR3 length is 13 residues. Germline CDR1 is KGHSH and CDR2 is LQKENI. This sequence was found in a man aged 18-30 years in good health. What was sequenced was naive CD4+ T cells from blood. The chain couples TRBV18 to TRBJ1-2; unclear D gene. The DNA for the CDR3 is TGTGCCAGCTCACCAGAACTCAACTATGGCTACACCTTC. This codes for CASSPELNYGYTF.